This TCR beta chain was profiled in a study of T cells in Graves' hyperthyroidism and ophthalmopathy. Amplified regions were TCR beta CDR3 sequences from RNA transcripts. HTBI primers were used for first-round RT-PCR of the TCR CDR3. A single record per CDR3 protein comes from TCRdb applying MiXCR to the multiplex PCR reads. This table has 300,000 to 450,000 distinct CDR3 sequences, around 14% appearing once. Hyperthyroidism, newly diagnosed and lasting under 2 months, affected patients aged 18 to 65. Over 8 ml fresh peripheral blood yielded the PBMCs. Germline values: CDR1 GTSNPN, CDR2 SVGIG (reference sequence). CDR3 size: 13 residues. V was pared by 8 bases and J by 5 bases, with 10 bases of the junction left unmatched.

Sequencing used blood. The TCR originated in a woman younger than 35 with Graves' hyperthyroidism that later progressed to Graves' ophthalmopathy. The chain links TRBV30 to TRBJ1-1; 8 positions agree with TRBD1. The DNA of the CDR3 is TGTGCCCAAGAGGGACAGGCCTGGACTGAAGCTTTCTTT. Amino acids: CAQEGQAWTEAFF.